This TCR beta chain was profiled in a study of Ad26.COV2.S vaccination and SARS-CoV-2 variants. Study details: The study gave Ad26.COV2.S intramuscularly, once or twice 56 days apart.

Treatment described: 15 to 20 received Ad26.COV2.S at low or high dose, single or two shots; a few received placebo; per-sample allocation not given. Repertoires come from day 63 after the first vaccine or placebo injection. Ad26 vector vaccine expressed Wuhan-strain SARS-CoV-2 spike. Trimming cost V 4 bases and J 7 bases, with 15 bases left between them. The germline V gene encodes CDR1 SGHRS and CDR2 YFSETQ. This CDR3 has 13 residues. Points from the study as a whole: The study found similar non-spike TCR breadth in vaccine and placebo recipients.

Generated by immunoSEQ multiplex PCR, the TCRdb table keeps only in-frame clones and is missing some. The repertoire holds 430,000 or so clones, with 89% as singletons. In the case of this clone: Its antigen is unknown.

This chain links TRBV5-1 with TRBJ2-7; D unclear. The sequence was obtained from a person between 18 and 65 years old who received the Ad26.COV2.S COVID-19 vaccine or a placebo. The sequences come from peripheral blood, collected in a trial of Ad26.COV2.S vaccine versus placebo. CDR3 DNA sequence: TGCGCCAGCAGCCGGTGGGCTCACTATGAGCAGTACGTC. Protein sequence: CASSRWAHYEQYV.